This entry lists 23 T cell receptor beta chains sequenced from one sample in a study of T cell responses to AZD1222 COVID-19 vaccine. Generated by immunoSEQ multiplex PCR, the TCRdb table keeps only in-frame clones and is missing some. The data hold about 140,000 clones, with roughly 93% observed a single time. The sequencing here drew on peripheral blood, taken on day 0 of MenACWY control vaccination. The receptors were gathered from an adult in good health.

This chain uses TRBV4-1 with TRBJ1-5; D gene unclear. This CDR3 contains 15 residues. In germline, CDR1 is MGHRA, CDR2 YSYEKL. Deletions cut 4 bases from V and 6 bases from J, with 16 bases between. The CDR3 DNA sequence: TGCGCCAGCAGCCCGACGGTGAGTAGCGGTCAGCCCCAGCATTTT. This translates into CASSPTVSSGQPQHF.

The chain links TRBV2 to TRBJ1-2; D not certain. Trimming stripped 7 bases from V and 0 bases from J, with 15 bases between. The CDR3 runs 15 residues. Germline loops: CDR1 SNHLY, CDR2 FYNNEI. CDR3 coding DNA: TGTGCCAGCAAAGCCAGCTTCGTGACTAACTATGGCTACACCTTC. It yields the protein CASKASFVTNYGYTF.

V is TRBV12-3 or TRBV12-4 and J is TRBJ1-1, with D perhaps matching TRBD1 (5 bases). The CDR3 is 12 residues long. The germline V and J ends were trimmed by 6 bases and 6 bases, with 11 bases remaining between them. DNA of the CDR3: TGTGCCAGCAGCCAGGGATCACCTGAAGCTTTCTTT. The encoded protein is CASSQGSPEAFF.

This chain joins TRBV7-8 and TRBJ1-6; D is unresolved. Per germline, CDR1 SGHVS and CDR2 FQNEAQ. There are 12 residues in the CDR3. V shed 8 bases and J shed 7 bases, with 9 bases lying between them. CDR3 nucleotides: TGTGCCAGCGGGCGCGGCAATTCACCCCTCCACTTT. Its protein product is CASGRGNSPLHF.

The chain combines TRBV9 with TRBJ1-2; D ambiguous. Per germline, CDR1 SGDLS and CDR2 YYNGEE. CDR3 size: 16 residues. V lost 4 bases and J lost 7, with 23 bases in between. The CDR3 region has the DNA TGTGCCAGCAGCCCATTGGCCTCGTCGTGGGCTTCTGGCTACACCTTC. It encodes CASSPLASSWASGYTF.

The sample holds a few counts of this clone. CDR3 in amino acids: CATSTSGTSYGYTF. CDR3 coding DNA: TGTGCCACCAGCACATCCGGGACATCCTATGGCTACACCTTC. The J gene is TRBJ1-2, the V gene TRBV15; weak D call: TRBD1 (6 bases). Trimming took off 4 bases at V and 4 bases at J, with 13 bases between the two ends. CDR1 is LNHNV, CDR2 YYDKDF, per germline (reference sequence). The CDR3 is 14 residues long.

The sample holds one count of this clone. The V gene is TRBV7-8, the J gene TRBJ2-3; D call uncertain. The ends were cut back, 1 base at V and 6 bases at J, with 8 bases in the middle. CDR1 is SGHVS, CDR2 FQNEAQ, per germline. This CDR3 is 13 amino acids long. This CDR3 is CASSLGGADTQYF. CDR3 DNA: TGTGCCAGCAGCTTAGGCGGAGCGGATACGCAGTATTTT.

The chain joins TRBV6-5 to TRBJ1-4, with D uncertain. Germline CDR1 and CDR2: MNHEY and SVGAGI. V lost 2 bases, J lost 7 bases, and 14 bases lay in between. The CDR3 spans 15 residues. The CDR3 loop reads CASSYGSRSVEKLFF. The CDR3 nucleotides are TGTGCCAGCAGTTACGGGTCCAGGTCTGTTGAAAAACTGTTTTTT.

This rearrangement joins TRBV24-1 to TRBJ1-5, with D hard to call. The V and J ends lost 1 base and 4 bases respectively, with 7 bases between them. The CDR3 consists of 14 residues. Germline V gives CDR1 KGHDR, CDR2 SFDVKD. CDR3 coding DNA: TGTGCCACCAGTGATTTAACGCTGAATCAGCCCCAGCATTTT. Amino acids: CATSDLTLNQPQHF.

J is TRBJ2-3 and V is TRBV6-2 or TRBV6-3, with 7 nucleotides matching TRBD1. This CDR3 spans 14 amino acids. Unmatched junction bases numbered 5, after V lost 2 bases and J lost 6 bases. CDR1 is MNHEY and CDR2 is SVGEGT in the germline V gene. CDR3: CASSYGTDADTQYF. The CDR3 DNA reads as TGTGCCAGCAGTTACGGGACAGATGCTGATACGCAGTATTTT.

This chain connects TRBV7-9 to TRBJ1-2; TRBD1 agrees at 9 bases. V lost 4 bases to trimming and J lost 3 bases; unmatched junction nucleotides: 12. The CDR3 is 17 amino acids. Germline assignment: CDR1 SEHNR and CDR2 FQNEAQ (reference sequence). The CDR3 is CASSSLGGQGLDYGYTF. The CDR3 bases are TGTGCCAGCAGCTCTCTTGGGGGACAGGGCTTGGACTATGGCTACACCTTC. Complete variable domain (other parts from reference TRBV7-9 and TRBJ1-2): DTGVSQNPRHKITKRGQNVTFRCDPISEHNRLYWYRQTLGQGPEFLTYFQNEAQLEKSRLLSDRFSAERPKGSFSTLEIQRTEQGDSAMYLCASSSLGGQGLDYGYTFGSGTRLTVV.

The rearrangement links TRBV6-5 to TRBJ1-5, with unresolved D. The V and J ends lost 3 bases and 5 bases respectively, with 8 bases between them. The CDR3 contains 13 residues. In germline, CDR1 is MNHEY, CDR2 SVGAGI. The CDR3 DNA follows: TGTGCCAGCAGTTATCGGAAAGATCAGCCCCAGCATTTT. Its protein is CASSYRKDQPQHF.

This chain uses TRBV7-2 with TRBJ2-5; D is possibly TRBD2 (7 bases). The V and J ends lost 5 bases and 5 bases respectively, with 18 bases between them. Germline CDR1 reads SGHTA; CDR2 reads FQGNSA. CDR3 length equals 15 residues. The CDR3 nucleotides are TGTGCCAGCAGCAGAGAATCGGGGGGCCCGGAGACCCAGTACTTC. Amino acids: CASSRESGGPETQYF. Full variable domain (remainder filled in from reference TRBV7-2 and TRBJ2-5): GAGVSQSPSNKVTEKGKDVELRCDPISGHTALYWYRQSLGQGLEFLIYFQGNSAPDKSGLPSDRFSAERTGGSVSTLTIQRTQQEDSAVYLCASSRESGGPETQYFGPGTRLLVL.

The rearrangement joins TRBV19 to TRBJ2-3; D might be TRBD2 (6 bases). The CDR3 contains 17 residues. V was trimmed by 5 bases and J by 5 bases, leaving 23 bases between them. Germline CDR1 LNHDA, CDR2 SQIVND (reference sequence). CDR3 in DNA: TGTGCCAGTAGTTACCCCGACTTCGGGAGCGGATTAGATACGCAGTATTTT. This gives the protein CASSYPDFGSGLDTQYF.

The chain is built from TRBV5-8 and TRBJ1-3, with TRBD1 as a possible D gene (5 bases). The CDR3 totals 15 residues. V was shortened by 1 base and J by 0 bases, with 8 bases between the two germline ends. The germline V gene has CDR1 SGHTS and CDR2 YDEGEE. CDR3 region: CASSLWGVSGNTIYF. CDR3 bases: TGTGCCAGCAGCTTGTGGGGGGTCTCTGGAAACACCATATATTTT.

This chain uses TRBV5-1 with TRBJ2-5; D is possibly TRBD2 (5 bases). Per the germline V gene, CDR1 is SGHRS and CDR2 is YFSETQ. The CDR3 spans 15 residues. Between the trimmed V and J ends, which lost 5 bases and 3 bases, there was a span of 17 bases. The CDR3 spells CASRTTLGKEETQYF. As DNA, the CDR3 is TGCGCCAGCAGAACGACACTAGGGAAAGAAGAGACCCAGTACTTC.

This clone was counted only a few times. This chain uses TRBV15 with TRBJ1-4; D is undetermined. This CDR3 is 12 amino acids long. CDR1 and CDR2 from the germline V gene are LNHNV and YYDKDF (reference sequence). V lost 8 bases to trimming and J lost 3 bases, with 7 bases between them. The CDR3 region has the DNA TGTGCCACCGTCGGTCCTAATGAAAAACTGTTTTTT. This codes for CATVGPNEKLFF.

The rearrangement joins TRBV4-3 to TRBJ1-2; the match to TRBD1 covers 9 bases. The CDR3 is 14 residues long. Looked up from germline, CDR1 is LGHNA and CDR2 is YSLEER. Losses at the gene ends were 4 bases for V and 2 bases for J; bases not matched to a gene: 2. DNA of the CDR3: TGCGCCAGCAGCCGGGACAGGGCAAACTATGGCTACACCTTC. It codes for CASSRDRANYGYTF.

V and J are TRBV4-3 and TRBJ1-5; 9 bases are a match to TRBD1. Germline CDR1 and CDR2: LGHNA and YSLEER. V was clipped by 1 base and J by 6 bases; unmatched bases: 10. The CDR3 length is 17 residues. CDR3 in amino acids: CASSQALTGGAGQPQHF. In nucleotides, the CDR3 is TGCGCCAGCAGCCAAGCATTAACAGGGGGCGCGGGTCAGCCCCAGCATTTT.

The rearrangement joins TRBV2 to TRBJ1-5; 7 positions match TRBD1. The CDR3 runs to 13 residues. Trimming at V came to 10 bases and at J to 1 base, leaving 4 bases not matched to a gene. CDR1 is SNHLY, CDR2 FYNNEI, per germline. CDR3 in amino acids: CAIRGSSNQPQHF. In DNA form, the CDR3 reads TGTGCCATCAGGGGGTCGAGCAATCAGCCCCAGCATTTT.

J is TRBJ2-2 and V is TRBV4-3; the D gene is possibly TRBD2 (7 bases). The germline gives CDR1 LGHNA, CDR2 YSLEER. The CDR3 is made up of 18 amino acids. Trimming stripped 0 bases from V and 6 bases from J, with 20 bases between. This CDR3 is CASSQDLSGGELAGELFF. The CDR3 bases are TGCGCCAGCAGCCAAGATCTCTCGGGGGGCGAATTGGCCGGGGAGCTGTTTTTT.

The rearrangement joins TRBV3-1 (or the pseudogene TRBV3-2) to TRBJ2-7; perhaps TRBD1 as D (6 bases). Germline assignment: CDR1 LGHDT and CDR2 YNNKEL (reference sequence). The germline V and J ends were trimmed by 0 bases and 6 bases, with 12 bases remaining between them. The CDR3 is 14 amino acids. The CDR3 DNA follows: TGTGCCAGCAGCCAAGAGGTGGGGGCTCGCGAGCAGTACTTC. Encoded protein: CASSQEVGAREQYF.

V gene TRBV27 combines with J gene TRBJ1-1; D is ambiguous. The CDR3 is 14 amino acids. The V end was cut by 0 bases, the J end by 5 bases, with 10 bases between. Germline V CDR1 and CDR2: MNHEY, SMNVEV (reference sequence). For the CDR3, the DNA is TGTGCCAGCAGTTTATCATTTATCAGTACTGAAGCTTTCTTT. Its translation is CASSLSFISTEAFF.